This entry describes one T cell receptor (beta chain). The patients chosen for sequencing had shown expansion of CD8+CD57+ cells (detected by flow cytometry). This specimen comes from a study of CD8+CD57+ T cells in acquired aplastic anemia. For CDR3 and TCR beta VDJ profiling, genomic DNA was the template used. TCRdb itself ran the reads through MiXCR, one entry per CDR3 protein. The sample comprises about 160,000 distinct CDR3 sequences, about 45% of which are singletons, and roughly 3.5% rests with the top ten. This CDR3 contains 11 residues. Trimming left V 3 bases short and J 5 bases short, with 7 bases between. Germline V gene sequence: CDR1 DFQATT, CDR2 SNEGSKA (reference sequence).

The source of this sequence is a human donor with aplastic anemia. The sample consisted of sorted CD4+, CD8+, or CD8+CD57+ T cells (not recorded which) from PBMCs. This chain joins TRBV20-1 and TRBJ1-1; D ambiguous. Here the CDR3 DNA reads TGCAGTGCTAGGACGATGACTGAAGCTTTCTTT. Amino acid sequence: CSARTMTEAFF.